Presented here are 5 T cell receptor beta chains from one specimen sequenced in a study of cytomegalovirus exposure and HLA in healthy donors. In the PCR, 60 Vbeta and 13 Jbeta primers were used. Measured with immunoSEQ multiplex PCR; TCRdb has only the in-frame clones, and not every one. Of hundreds of thousands of clones in the sample, under 80% were seen once. The sample was PBMCs. The receptors originated from a woman under 40 in good health and CMV-seronegative.

This rearrangement joins TRBV1 to TRBJ2-5; no check of the table's D call, TRBD2, against the DNA was made. Matching the DNA end better, TRBJ2-7 makes the J call doubtful. TRBV1 is assigned pseudogene status. The CDR3 runs 19 residues. The DNA for the CDR3 is TGCACCAGCAGCCAAGAAGGGGAGGGCGCCAGGGAAGTACCCTACGAGCAGTACTTC. Its translation: CTSSQEGEGAREVPYEQYF.

This sequence joins TRBV6-1 and TRBJ1-1; D call uncertain. The germline V gene encodes CDR1 MNHNS and CDR2 SASEGT. V lost 4 bases, J lost 6 bases, and 15 bases lay in between. The length of the CDR3 is 14 residues. The CDR3 nucleotides read TGTGCCAGCAGTGGTGATGCGGCCGACGCTGAAGCTTTCTTT. Translating it yields CASSGDAADAEAFF.

The chain recombines TRBV7-6 with TRBJ2-5; TRBD2 matches 9 bases. Trimming removed 4 bases from V and 4 bases from J; junction bases left unmatched: 10. The germline gives CDR1 SGHVS, CDR2 FNYEAQ. The CDR3 is 16 residues long. CDR3 bases: TGTGCCAGCAGCTCGAATTTTGGACTAGCGATAGAGACCCAGTACTTC. Its translation: CASSSNFGLAIETQYF.

The V gene is TRBV7-9, the J gene TRBJ2-2; no firm D call. Trimming pared 8 bases from V and 2 bases from J, leaving 15 bases between. Germline V gene lookup returns CDR1 SEHNR and CDR2 FQNEAQ (reference sequence). The CDR3 covers 15 residues. The CDR3 coding sequence is TGTGCCAGCTTACTCGGCGGAGTTAACACCGGGGAGCTGTTTTTT. Translation gives CASLLGGVNTGELFF.

This chain connects TRBV7-9 to TRBJ2-7; 7 bases align to TRBD1. Germline assignment: CDR1 SEHNR and CDR2 FQNEAQ (reference sequence). The V gene end was trimmed by 7 bases and the J gene end by 2 bases; junction bases not matched to a gene: 5. This CDR3 comprises 13 residues. CDR3 sequence reads: CASTRGTAYEQYF. For the CDR3, the DNA is TGTGCCAGCACCAGGGGGACAGCCTACGAGCAGTACTTC.